This section outlines one T cell receptor beta chain sequence together with its context. The sample originates from a study of CD8 T cells in Susac syndrome. After extraction with the RNeasy kit, 0.5 to 1 ug of the RNA was reverse transcribed using random hexamers. The method of amplification for TCR beta CDR3 was immunoSEQ multiplex PCR, covering 54 Vbeta and 13 Jbeta. TCRdb redid the calling of the immunoSEQ multiplex PCR reads with MiXCR, one entry per CDR3 protein. The sample records roughly 200,000 distinct CDR3 sequences, under 97% being singletons. Negative isolation yielded the CD8+ and CD4+ T cells, while FACS enriched the TEMRA cells. V was pared by 0 bases and J by 0 bases, with 11 bases between. The CDR3 has 15 residues. Germline V gene sequence: CDR1 SQVTM, CDR2 ANQGSEA.

The receptor was isolated from a human donor with multiple sclerosis. The sample was CD4+ T cells from PBMCs. This chain joins TRBV29-1 and TRBJ1-1; no clear D. The CDR3 spells CSVEDGRLMNTEAFF. CDR3 DNA sequence: TGCAGCGTTGAAGATGGCAGACTCATGAACACTGAAGCTTTCTTT.